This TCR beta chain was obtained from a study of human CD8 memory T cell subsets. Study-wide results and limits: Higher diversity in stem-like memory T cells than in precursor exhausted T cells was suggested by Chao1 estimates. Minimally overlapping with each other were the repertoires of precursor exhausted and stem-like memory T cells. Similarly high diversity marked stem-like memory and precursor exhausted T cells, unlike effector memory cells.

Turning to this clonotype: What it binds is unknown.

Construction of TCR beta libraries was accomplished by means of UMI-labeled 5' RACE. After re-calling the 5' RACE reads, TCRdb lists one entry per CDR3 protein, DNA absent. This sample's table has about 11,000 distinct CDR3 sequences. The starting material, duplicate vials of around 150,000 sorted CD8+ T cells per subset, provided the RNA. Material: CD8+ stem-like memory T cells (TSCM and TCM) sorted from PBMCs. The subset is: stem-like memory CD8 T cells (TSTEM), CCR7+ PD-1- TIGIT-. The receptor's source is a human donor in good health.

The CDR3 sequence is CASSPLSGYEQFF. The chain joins TRBV28 to TRBJ2-1; with no DNA, the TCRdb D assignment of TRBD1 cannot be verified. Germline V lookup: CDR1 MDHEN, CDR2 SYDVKM. The CDR3 consists of 13 residues.